A single sample gave rise to the 22 T cell receptor beta chains below, sequenced in a study of T cells in Graves' hyperthyroidism and ophthalmopathy. RNA transcripts gave rise to amplified TCR beta CDR3 regions. The HTBI primer set drove a first-round RT-PCR of the TCR CDR3. A single record per CDR3 protein comes from TCRdb applying MiXCR to the multiplex PCR reads. The table records about 570,000 distinct CDR3 sequences, about 15% of them present only once. Material: blood. The receptors derive from a woman in her 40s with Graves' hyperthyroidism.

This clonotype was found a few times. V usage is TRBV20-1 and J usage is TRBJ2-3; the D is unclear. Trimming pared 5 bases from V and 6 bases from J, leaving 6 bases between. The CDR3 runs 10 residues. Germline V CDR1 and CDR2: DFQATT, SNEGSKA (reference sequence). For the CDR3, the DNA is TGCAGTGCTTGGGCGGATACGCAGTATTTT. Its protein product is CSAWADTQYF.

This clonotype was detected many times. For the CDR3, the DNA is TGTGCCAGCTCACCTCAGGGTTCAAAGGAGACCCAGTACTTC. Its protein product is CASSPQGSKETQYF. The chain links TRBV18 to TRBJ2-5, with a weak D call TRBD1 (5 bases). The V and J ends lost 3 bases and 5 bases respectively, with 13 bases between them. This CDR3 spans 14 amino acids. Germline assignment: CDR1 KGHSH and CDR2 LQKENI.

This clonotype was detected many times. This rearrangement joins TRBV12-3 or TRBV12-4 to TRBJ1-2, with TRBD1 as a possible D gene (5 bases). This CDR3 is built from 13 residues. Between the trimmed V and J ends, which lost 1 base and 5 bases, there was a span of 8 bases. DNA for the CDR3: TGTGCCAGCAGTTTAGGGACAAAGTATGGCTACACCTTC. Translation gives CASSLGTKYGYTF.

In nucleotides, the CDR3 is TGTGCCAGCAGTTTAGAGGGACCACAGAACACCGGGGAGCTGTTTTTT. This encodes CASSLEGPQNTGELFF. The genes are TRBV27 and TRBJ2-2; D tentatively reads TRBD1 or TRBD2 (5 bases each). V was clipped by 2 bases and J by 1 base, with 11 bases between them. Germline CDR1 reads MNHEY; CDR2 reads SMNVEV (reference sequence). The CDR3 totals 16 residues.

There are many counts of this clonotype. The chain recombines TRBV12-3 or TRBV12-4 with TRBJ1-5; TRBD1 matches 7 bases. The CDR3 sequence is 12 residues long. Losses at the gene ends were 7 bases for V and 6 bases for J; bases not matched to a gene: 3. As DNA, the CDR3 is TGTGCCAGCACTGGGGACAGTCAGCCCCAGCATTTT. Translated: CASTGDSQPQHF.

The table lists this clonotype with many counts. The chain joins TRBV13 to TRBJ1-4; D is unclear. CDR1 and CDR2 from the germline V gene are PRHDT and FYEKMQ (reference sequence). The CDR3 totals 14 residues. Trimming left V 5 bases short and J 3 bases short, with 10 bases between. The CDR3 nucleotides read TGTGCCAGCAGCGTTAGGAGGGCTAATGAAAAACTGTTTTTT. Amino acid sequence: CASSVRRANEKLFF.

This clonotype was seen many times. The V gene is TRBV19, the J gene TRBJ2-1; the D is unclear. Trimming removed 3 bases from V and 7 bases from J, with 10 bases in between. Germline CDR1 and CDR2: LNHDA and SQIVND (reference sequence). The CDR3 contains 13 residues. CDR3 DNA: TGTGCCAGTAGTATGGGTCAGGTTAATGAGCAGTTCTTC. This translates into CASSMGQVNEQFF.

The sample holds a few counts of this clonotype. The chain carries TRBV6-1 and TRBJ1-1; D is perhaps TRBD1 (6 bases). V dropped 7 bases and J dropped 6 bases, with 18 bases sitting between them. Germline V gene data show CDR1 as MNHNS and CDR2 as SASEGT. The CDR3 runs 14 residues. CDR3 residues: CASIPNRAPPEAFF. The CDR3 bases are TGTGCCAGCATCCCAAACAGGGCCCCGCCTGAAGCTTTCTTT.

The chain is built from TRBV29-1 and TRBJ2-1; 9 nucleotides line up with TRBD2. The CDR3 spans 14 residues. Trimming took 7 bases from V and 12 from J; bases not matched to a gene: 16. CDR1 is SQVTM and CDR2 is ANQGSEA in the germline V gene. The DNA of the CDR3 is TGCAGCGCGGAAGGGTCCGGGACTAGCCGCGGGCAGTTCTTC. It translates to CSAEGSGTSRGQFF.

J is TRBJ2-7 and V is TRBV7-2; 11 bases match TRBD2. V gave up 5 bases and J gave up 6 bases; unmatched junction bases: 9. The CDR3 totals 15 residues. Germline V gene lookup returns CDR1 SGHTA and CDR2 FQGNSA. CDR3 nucleotides: TGTGCCAGCAGCCCTGAACTAGCGGGAGACGGCGAGCAGTACTTC. It encodes CASSPELAGDGEQYF.

This clonotype was seen at least ten times. The V and J genes are TRBV3-1 and TRBJ1-1; possibly TRBD1 for D (5 bases). Germline CDR1 LGHDT, CDR2 YNNKEL (reference sequence). Between the trimmed V and J ends, which lost 4 bases and 5 bases, there was a span of 14 bases. The CDR3 is 14 amino acids. This chain's CDR3 is CASSLQRGATEAFF. CDR3 DNA sequence: TGTGCCAGCAGCCTCCAAAGGGGCGCAACTGAAGCTTTCTTT.

This clonotype was observed at least ten times. The chain couples TRBV18 to TRBJ1-3; unclear D gene. The CDR3 extends over 14 amino acids. The germline V and J ends were trimmed by 5 bases and 0 bases, with 8 bases remaining between them. CDR1 and CDR2 (germline): KGHSH, LQKENI. The CDR3, as DNA: TGTGCCAGCTCAGCGGACTTCTCTGGAAACACCATATATTTT. It codes for CASSADFSGNTIYF.

This clonotype was detected ten times or more. V and J are TRBV27 and TRBJ2-1, with 9 positions matching TRBD2. This CDR3 contains 15 residues. The V segment lost 5 bases and the J segment 6 bases; nucleotides outside the gene matches: 8. Germline V gene sequence: CDR1 MNHEY, CDR2 SMNVEV (reference sequence). The chain's CDR3 is CASSMTSGKINEQFF. The CDR3 DNA reads as TGTGCCAGCAGTATGACTAGCGGAAAGATCAATGAGCAGTTCTTC.

In this sample, this clonotype turned up once. V gene TRBV6-2 or TRBV6-3 combines with J gene TRBJ1-1; possibly TRBD1 for D (5 bases). CDR1 is MNHEY, CDR2 SVGEGT, per germline. The CDR3 sequence is 17 residues long. Trimming cost V 1 base and J 1 base, with 16 bases left between them. The DNA of the CDR3 is TGTGCCAGCAGTTACTTAGGTGTGGGGGAGAGGAACACTGAAGCTTTCTTT. This codes for CASSYLGVGERNTEAFF.

This clonotype was seen ten or more times. This rearrangement joins TRBV11-2 to TRBJ1-2; 8 positions match TRBD1. Germline V gene lookup returns CDR1 SGHAT and CDR2 FQNNGV. V was clipped by 4 bases and J by 6 bases; unmatched bases: 16. The CDR3 runs 17 residues. CDR3 bases: TGTGCCAGCAGCTCACCCCGCGGGACAGGCCCGGGAGATGGCTACACCTTC. It translates to CASSSPRGTGPGDGYTF. Drawing the rest from reference TRBV11-2 and TRBJ1-2, the complete variable domain is EAGVAQSPRYKIIEKRQSVAFWCNPISGHATLYWYQQILGQGPKLLIQFQNNGVVDDSQLPKDRFSAERLKGVDSTLKIQPAKLEDSAVYLCASSSPRGTGPGDGYTFGSGTRLTVV.

This clonotype was observed many times. The chain joins TRBV28 to TRBJ2-1, with D possibly TRBD2 on 5 matching bases. The CDR3 is 15 residues long. The V end lost 2 bases, the J end lost 1 base, and 9 bases lay between the germline ends. From germline, CDR1 is MDHEN and CDR2 SYDVKM. The CDR3 sequence is CASSLTRASYNEQFF. The CDR3 DNA follows: TGTGCCAGCAGTTTAACTAGGGCATCCTACAATGAGCAGTTCTTC.

This rearrangement joins TRBV24-1 to TRBJ2-1; 13 positions agree with TRBD2. From germline, CDR1 is KGHDR and CDR2 SFDVKD. V lost 5 bases to trimming and J lost 7 bases; unmatched junction nucleotides: 7. This CDR3 comprises 16 residues. CDR3 in amino acids: CATSALAGGPGNEQFF. DNA of the CDR3: TGTGCCACCAGTGCACTAGCGGGAGGGCCGGGGAATGAGCAGTTCTTC.

The table lists this clonotype with a few counts. The chain carries TRBV19 and TRBJ1-5; 7 positions agree with TRBD1. Germline CDR1 is LNHDA and CDR2 is SQIVND (reference sequence). V lost 3 bases and J lost 1; bases outside the gene matches: 3. This CDR3 region has 15 residues. This CDR3 is CASSIGTASNQPQHF. The DNA for the CDR3 is TGTGCCAGTAGTATCGGGACAGCAAGCAATCAGCCCCAGCATTTT.

There are a few counts of this clonotype. The CDR3 DNA follows: TGTGCCAGCAGCTCTACTGGACAGGGTGAAGCTTTCTTT. It specifies CASSSTGQGEAFF. The chain carries TRBV7-9 and TRBJ1-1, with 8 nucleotides matching TRBD1. The V gene's germline CDR1 is SEHNR and CDR2 FQNEAQ (reference sequence). CDR3 length: 13 amino acids. V lost 4 bases and J lost 7; bases outside the gene matches: 5.

This clonotype has a count of ten or more. J is TRBJ2-7 and V is TRBV28, with TRBD1 matching 8 bases. In germline, CDR1 is MDHEN, CDR2 SYDVKM. V shed 7 bases and J 5 bases; nucleotides not matched to a gene: 10. The CDR3 runs to 14 residues. For the CDR3, the DNA is TGTGCCAGCAACCAAGGGACAGGATCGAACGAGCAGTACTTC. The encoded protein is CASNQGTGSNEQYF.

The chain recombines TRBV9 with TRBJ2-1; tentative D call: TRBD1 (5 bases). V dropped 2 bases and J dropped 4 bases, with 13 bases sitting between them. The length of the CDR3 is 15 residues. Looked up from germline, CDR1 is SGDLS and CDR2 is YYNGEE. CDR3 loop: CASSVDSAPYNEQFF. The CDR3 region has the DNA TGTGCCAGCAGCGTCGACAGCGCCCCATACAATGAGCAGTTCTTC.

There are many counts of this clonotype. The J gene is TRBJ2-1, the V gene TRBV5-1; weak D call: TRBD2 (6 bases). Per the germline V gene, CDR1 is SGHRS and CDR2 is YFSETQ. V lost 0 bases and J 8 bases, leaving 12 bases between the germline ends. This CDR3 comprises 14 residues. The CDR3 spells CASSLGGTGDEQFF. The CDR3 DNA follows: TGCGCCAGCAGCTTGGGGGGGACTGGGGATGAGCAGTTCTTC.